This T cell receptor (beta chain) was captured by sequencing in a study of technical replicates of blood from a handful of donors. The repertoire was sequenced with immunoSEQ multiplex PCR; TCRdb's copy has only in-frame clones and lacks some. The repertoire consists of under 100,000 clones, with roughly 95% occurring once and the leading ten covering about 0.3%. CDR3 size: 13 residues. Looked up from germline, CDR1 is MGHDK and CDR2 is SYGVNS. V lost 4 bases and J lost 5; bases outside the gene matches: 4. The J gene is TRBJ1-2, the V gene TRBV25-1, with 7 bases identical to TRBD1. Source material: T cells isolated from PBMCs. The sequence was collected from a human donor in good health. The CDR3 region is CASSVDRVYGYTF. The CDR3 coding sequence is TGTGCCAGCAGTGTTGACAGGGTATATGGCTACACCTTC.